The clone carrying this T cell receptor (beta chain) occurred many times. This sample is drawn from a study of regulatory T cells in long-lasting Graves disease. The CDR3 spans 15 residues. The germline V gene encodes CDR1 SEHNR and CDR2 FQNEAQ (reference sequence). The V and J ends lost 1 base and 5 bases, in that order; junction bases with no gene match: 7. Time point of the sample: newly diagnosed GD, antithyroid drugs for less than 3 months. RNA extracted from PBMCs served as the sequencing template. CDR3-region Arm-PCR and iRepertoire HTBI primers produced the TCR beta libraries. TCRdb itself ran the multiplex PCR reads through MiXCR, one entry per CDR3 protein. The data contain 350,000 to 550,000 distinct CDR3 sequences, around 15% of them singletons. These data were likewise used in another study, on T cells in Graves' hyperthyroidism and ophthalmopathy.

This sequence originates from a woman aged 45-65 years with Graves disease. The specimen comprised peripheral blood mononuclear cells (PBMCs), sampled at new diagnosis, from a patient treated with antithyroid drugs. The V call is TRBV7-9, the J call TRBJ2-5; 7 positions agree with TRBD2. The CDR3: CASSLGGSGLETQYF. The DNA for the CDR3 is TGTGCCAGCAGCTTAGGCGGGAGCGGTTTGGAGACCCAGTACTTC.